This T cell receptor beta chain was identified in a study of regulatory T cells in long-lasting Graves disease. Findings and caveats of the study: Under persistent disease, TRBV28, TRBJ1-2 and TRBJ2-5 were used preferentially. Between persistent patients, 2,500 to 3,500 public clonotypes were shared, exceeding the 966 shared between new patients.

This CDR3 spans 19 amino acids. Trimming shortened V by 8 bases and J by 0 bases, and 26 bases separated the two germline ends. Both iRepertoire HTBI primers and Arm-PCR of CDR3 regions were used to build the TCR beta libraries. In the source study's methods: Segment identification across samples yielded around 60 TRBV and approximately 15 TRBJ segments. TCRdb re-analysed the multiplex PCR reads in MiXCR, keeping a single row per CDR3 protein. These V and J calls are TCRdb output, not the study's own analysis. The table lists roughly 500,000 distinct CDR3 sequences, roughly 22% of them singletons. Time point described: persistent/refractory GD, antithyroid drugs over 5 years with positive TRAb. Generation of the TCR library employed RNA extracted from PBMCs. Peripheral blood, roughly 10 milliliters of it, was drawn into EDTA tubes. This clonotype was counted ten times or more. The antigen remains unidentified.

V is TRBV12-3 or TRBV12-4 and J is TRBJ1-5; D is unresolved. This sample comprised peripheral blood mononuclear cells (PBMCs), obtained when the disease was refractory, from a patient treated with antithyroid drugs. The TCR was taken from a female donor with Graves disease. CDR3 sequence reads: CASPSARTRVSCSNQPQHF. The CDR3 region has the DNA TGTGCCAGCCCCTCGGCCAGGACCCGGGTCTCCTGTAGCAATCAGCCCCAGCATTTT.